The 14 T cell receptor beta chains listed next were all sequenced from one sample in a study of blood T cell repertoires in COVID-19. Profiled with immunoSEQ multiplex PCR; TCRdb holds only in-frame clones, not every one. The sample lists some 97,000 clones, roughly nine tenths seen once, with approximately 2% in the top ten. The sequenced material came from peripheral blood. These receptors originate from a man aged 50-60 years with active COVID-19.

The chain uses TRBV3-1 (or the pseudogene TRBV3-2) and TRBJ2-7, with D possibly matching TRBD1 (5 bases). CDR1 and CDR2 from the germline V gene are LGHDT and YNNKEL (reference sequence). Deletions cut 4 bases from V and 4 bases from J, with 8 bases between. CDR3 length equals 12 residues. The CDR3 DNA is TGTGCCAGCAGCCCCCCAGGGTACGAGCAGTACTTC. This translates into CASSPPGYEQYF.

V and J are TRBV11-2 and TRBJ1-2, with 9 bases matching TRBD1. The CDR3 sequence is 15 residues long. Germline V lookup: CDR1 SGHAT, CDR2 FQNNGV. Trimming removed 3 bases from V and 2 bases from J; junction bases left unmatched: 4. Here the CDR3 DNA reads TGTGCCAGCAGCTTCGGACAGGGGATAAACTATGGCTACACCTTC. Its translation: CASSFGQGINYGYTF.

In this sample, this clone turned up a few times. The gene calls are TRBV10-1 and TRBJ2-7; the D is unclear. Germline V gives CDR1 WNHNN, CDR2 SYGVQD (reference sequence). V lost 3 bases and J 6 bases, leaving 12 bases between the germline ends. There are 13 residues in the CDR3. The CDR3 DNA sequence: TGCGCCAGCAGTGATTCCCGGGTTCCCGAGCAGTACTTC. Translating gives CASSDSRVPEQYF.

This rearrangement joins TRBV7-8 to TRBJ1-2; TRBD1 might be the D (6 bases). Germline assignment: CDR1 SGHVS and CDR2 FQNEAQ. This CDR3 spans 14 amino acids. V shed 1 base and J shed 4 bases, with 10 bases lying between them. This CDR3 is CASSLGTRGYGYTF. The CDR3 region has the DNA TGTGCCAGCAGCTTAGGAACCAGGGGCTATGGCTACACCTTC.

This clone has more than one count but fewer than ten. The chain has TRBV5-1 and TRBJ2-5; 14 nucleotides line up with TRBD2. Trimming took 4 bases from V and 5 from J; bases not matched to a gene: 4. The length of the CDR3 is 15 residues. Germline CDR1 is SGHRS and CDR2 is YFSETQ. Here the CDR3 DNA reads TGCGCCAGCAGCCCGGGACTAGCGGGGGTGGAGACCCAGTACTTC. Encoded protein: CASSPGLAGVETQYF. The full variable domain, in which reference TRBV5-1 and TRBJ2-5 provide the parts outside the CDR3, is KAGVTQTPRYLIKTRGQQVTLSCSPISGHRSVSWYQQTPGQGLQFLFEYFSETQRNKGNFPGRFSGRQFSNSRSEMNVSTLELGDSALYLCASSPGLAGVETQYFGPGTRLLVL.

The chain recombines TRBV11-2 with TRBJ2-1; D is possibly TRBD1 (6 bases). The CDR3 is made up of 15 amino acids. Germline assignment: CDR1 SGHAT and CDR2 FQNNGV. V dropped 2 bases and J dropped 2 bases, with 10 bases sitting between them. The CDR3 DNA reads as TGTGCCAGCAGCTTACTACAGGGTGCCTACAATGAGCAGTTCTTC. This codes for CASSLLQGAYNEQFF.

The table lists this clone with a count of one. CDR3: CAISGTSGAADTQYF. In nucleotides, the CDR3 is TGTGCCATCAGTGGGACTAGCGGGGCGGCAGATACGCAGTATTTT. The chain combines TRBV10-3 with TRBJ2-3; 12 nucleotides agree with TRBD2. The germline CDR1 and CDR2 sequences are ENHRY and SYGVKD. The ends lost 4 bases at V and 4 bases at J; junction bases unmatched: 3. This CDR3 is 15 amino acids long.

This clone was seen a single time. The V call is TRBV5-5, the J call TRBJ2-3; 7 nucleotides agree with TRBD2. Germline CDR1 and CDR2: SGHKS and YYEKEE (reference sequence). This CDR3 comprises 15 residues. Trimming cost V 7 bases and J 2 bases; bases outside gene matches: 10. The CDR3 sequence is CASLGRPQVTDTQYF. CDR3 nucleotides: TGTGCCAGCCTCGGGAGGCCACAGGTCACAGATACGCAGTATTTT. Full variable domain (missing parts from reference TRBV5-5 and TRBJ2-3): DAGVTQSPTHLIKTRGQQVTLRCSPISGHKSVSWYQQVLGQGPQFIFQYYEKEERGRGNFPDRFSARQFPNYSSELNVNALLLGDSALYLCASLGRPQVTDTQYFGPGTRLTVL.

The V gene is TRBV5-5, the J gene TRBJ2-3, with D unclear. Per germline, CDR1 SGHKS and CDR2 YYEKEE (reference sequence). Trimming stripped 1 base from V and 3 bases from J, with 12 bases between. The CDR3 runs 15 residues. This chain's CDR3 is CASSLLLTGTDTQYF. CDR3 in DNA: TGTGCCAGCAGCTTGCTGCTCACCGGGACAGATACGCAGTATTTT.

The rearrangement links TRBV3-1 (or the pseudogene TRBV3-2) to TRBJ2-2; D remains unclear. Deletions cut 7 bases from V and 7 bases from J, with 22 bases between. CDR3 length: 16 residues. Germline lookup yields CDR1 LGHDT and CDR2 YNNKEL (reference sequence). CDR3 DNA: TGTGCCAGCACCGCCGGCCCTAGATTCCGAAACGGGGAGCTGTTTTTT. It is translated as CASTAGPRFRNGELFF.

The genes are TRBV2 and TRBJ1-1, with TRBD1 as a possible D gene (5 bases). The CDR3 totals 15 residues. V lost 1 base and J 5 bases, leaving 14 bases between the germline ends. The V gene's germline CDR1 is SNHLY and CDR2 FYNNEI. In DNA form, the CDR3 reads TGTGCCAGCAGTGAAGAGCCAGGACATACAACTGAAGCTTTCTTT. This codes for CASSEEPGHTTEAFF. The whole variable domain, filled in from reference TRBV2 and TRBJ1-1, reads EPEVTQTPSHQVTQMGQEVILRCVPISNHLYFYWYRQILGQKVEFLVSFYNNEISEKSEIFDDQFSVERPDGSNFTLKIRSTKLEDSAMYFCASSEEPGHTTEAFFGQGTRLTVV.

The rearrangement joins TRBV6-5 to TRBJ1-2, with D perhaps TRBD1 (5 bases). Germline assignment: CDR1 MNHEY and CDR2 SVGAGI. Trimming stripped 2 bases from V and 4 bases from J, with 11 bases between. CDR3 length equals 14 residues. The CDR3 sequence is CASSYGGGAYGYTF. The CDR3 DNA sequence: TGTGCCAGCAGTTACGGCGGTGGGGCCTATGGCTACACCTTC.

J is TRBJ2-1 and V is TRBV3-1 (or the pseudogene TRBV3-2); 7 nucleotides line up with TRBD2. This CDR3 has 14 amino acids. The junction had 1 base not matched to a gene; V was cut back by 3 bases and J by 2 bases. Per germline, CDR1 LGHDT and CDR2 YNNKEL (reference sequence). The CDR3 protein is CASSHGTTYNEQFF. Here the CDR3 DNA reads TGTGCCAGCAGCCACGGGACTACCTACAATGAGCAGTTCTTC.

This chain uses TRBV27 with TRBJ1-6; 7 positions match TRBD1. The V gene's germline CDR1 is MNHEY and CDR2 SMNVEV (reference sequence). This CDR3 region has 14 residues. Unmatched junction bases numbered 6, after V lost 5 bases and J lost 8 bases. The CDR3 is CASSAGQPHSPLHF. Written as DNA, the CDR3 is TGTGCCAGCAGTGCGGGACAGCCTCATTCACCCCTCCACTTT.